The 24 T cell receptor beta chains given below trace back to one sample, sequenced in a study of PD-1 blockade in classical Hodgkin lymphoma. All patients relapsed after autologous stem cell transplantation, and brentuximab vedotin exposure varied. Here immunoSEQ multiplex PCR was the method, and the copy in TCRdb shows in-frame clones only, minus some. The sample lists about 97,000 clones; roughly 83% were seen once. The starting material was peripheral blood mononuclear cells (PBMCs), obtained at baseline. The receptors shown here come from a human donor with classical Hodgkin lymphoma.

This rearrangement joins TRBV27 to TRBJ1-2; no clear D. This CDR3 is built from 13 residues. Looked up from germline, CDR1 is MNHEY and CDR2 is SMNVEV (reference sequence). V was cut by 3 bases and J by 8 bases, with 13 bases left in between. The CDR3 is CASSFSGPQGYTF. In DNA, the CDR3 is TGTGCCAGCAGTTTTTCAGGCCCCCAGGGCTACACCTTC.

The J gene is TRBJ1-5, the V gene TRBV19; no reliable D call. The V end was cut by 3 bases, the J end by 1 base, with 13 bases between. CDR3 length: 16 residues. Germline CDR1 LNHDA, CDR2 SQIVND (reference sequence). The CDR3 nucleotides read TGTGCCAGTAGTATGTCAGGTATCTCAAGCAATCAGCCCCAGCATTTT. It codes for CASSMSGISSNQPQHF.

V is TRBV5-1 and J is TRBJ1-5; D call uncertain. The V gene's germline CDR1 is SGHRS and CDR2 YFSETQ. Trimming removed 0 bases from V and 5 bases from J, with 6 bases in between. The CDR3 has 13 residues. The CDR3 region is CASSLATDQPQHF. CDR3 DNA: TGCGCCAGCAGCTTGGCCACGGATCAGCCCCAGCATTTT.

The V and J genes are TRBV9 and TRBJ1-1; TRBD1 agrees at 7 bases. Unmatched junction bases numbered 9, after V lost 6 bases and J lost 4 bases. This CDR3 contains 14 residues. The germline V gene has CDR1 SGDLS and CDR2 YYNGEE. CDR3 in DNA: TGTGCCAGCACGACAGGACAGGCTCCCACTGAAGCTTTCTTT. Amino acids: CASTTGQAPTEAFF.

J is TRBJ1-1 and V is TRBV29-1; D gene ambiguous. The germline V and J ends were trimmed by 4 bases and 5 bases, with 11 bases remaining between them. This CDR3 is built from 12 residues. Germline V gene lookup returns CDR1 SQVTM and CDR2 ANQGSEA. DNA for the CDR3: TGCAGCGTTGCGGGGTTGAGGACTGAAGCTTTCTTT. It encodes CSVAGLRTEAFF.

V and J are TRBV7-8 and TRBJ2-1, with 12 bases matching TRBD2. The V and J ends lost 5 bases and 2 bases, in that order; junction bases with no gene match: 7. Germline V gene sequence: CDR1 SGHVS, CDR2 FQNEAQ. The CDR3 consists of 17 residues. CDR3 sequence reads: CASSRRLAGDTYNEQFF. The CDR3 DNA reads as TGTGCCAGCAGCCGACGACTAGCGGGAGACACCTACAATGAGCAGTTCTTC.

CDR3: CASSPRTRVVEAFF. In DNA, the CDR3 is TGTGCCAGCTCACCACGGACAAGAGTGGTTGAAGCTTTCTTT. J is TRBJ1-1 and V is TRBV18, with D tentatively TRBD1 (5 bases). The length of the CDR3 is 14 residues. The V end lost 1 base, the J end lost 7 bases, and 13 bases lay between the germline ends. The V gene's germline CDR1 is KGHSH and CDR2 LQKENI.

This clone showed up just a few times. The chain combines TRBV5-1 with TRBJ2-3; D may correspond to TRBD1 or TRBD2 (5 bases each). This CDR3 has 15 residues. The germline CDR1 and CDR2 sequences are SGHRS and YFSETQ. V gave up 5 bases and J gave up 2 bases, with 15 bases separating them. CDR3 residues: CASSDSDYHTDTQYF. CDR3 DNA sequence: TGCGCCAGCAGTGACAGCGACTACCACACAGATACGCAGTATTTT.

The chain couples TRBV28 to TRBJ2-7; 8 bases are a match to TRBD2. The CDR3 has 13 amino acids. J was trimmed by 4 bases and V by 5 bases; bases with no gene match: 4. Germline loops: CDR1 MDHEN, CDR2 SYDVKM. CDR3 protein: CASSPGLVYEQYF. The CDR3 DNA is TGTGCCAGCAGTCCGGGACTAGTTTACGAGCAGTACTTC.

The chain employs TRBV7-4 and TRBJ2-7; 11 positions agree with TRBD1. Germline CDR1 reads SGHVT; CDR2 reads SQSDAQ. Trimming at V came to 5 bases and at J to 5 bases, leaving 5 bases not matched to a gene. The length of the CDR3 is 14 residues. Here the CDR3 DNA reads TGTGCCAGCAGCGGACCGGGACAGGGGGACGAGCAGTACTTC. It codes for CASSGPGQGDEQYF.

The chain has TRBV18 and TRBJ1-1; the D gene is possibly TRBD1 (6 bases). The V end lost 4 bases, the J end lost 2 bases, and 20 bases lay between the germline ends. From germline, CDR1 is KGHSH and CDR2 LQKENI. The CDR3 consists of 17 residues. The CDR3 sequence is CASSRQAPGTHNTEAFF. The CDR3 DNA sequence: TGTGCCAGCTCACGACAGGCCCCCGGGACACATAACACTGAAGCTTTCTTT.

The rearrangement joins TRBV5-1 to TRBJ2-7; 9 bases match TRBD1. V lost 0 bases, J lost 2 bases, and 6 bases stayed unmatched. Germline-derived CDR1 and CDR2 are SGHRS and YFSETQ. CDR3 size: 16 residues. The CDR3 bases are TGCGCCAGCAGCTTGGAGGGGACAGGGTTAACCTACGAGCAGTACTTC. Its translation is CASSLEGTGLTYEQYF.

J is TRBJ2-2 and V is TRBV6-6; 7 bases align to TRBD1. Germline V CDR1 and CDR2: MNHNY, SVGAGI (reference sequence). The CDR3 has 13 residues. The J segment lost 5 bases and the V segment lost 7 bases, leaving 4 bases of the junction unmatched. The CDR3 bases are TGTGCCAGCACTCTACAGGGGACCGGGGAGCTGTTTTTT. As protein: CASTLQGTGELFF.

The chain employs TRBV27 and TRBJ1-4, with D possibly matching TRBD1 (5 bases). The CDR3 has 16 residues. V dropped 3 bases and J dropped 2 bases, with 13 bases sitting between them. Germline CDR1 and CDR2: MNHEY and SMNVEV (reference sequence). The CDR3 spells CASSLRGDHTNEKLFF. The CDR3 nucleotides are TGTGCCAGCAGTTTGCGGGGGGATCATACTAATGAAAAACTGTTTTTT. Full variable domain (missing parts from reference TRBV27 and TRBJ1-4): EAQVTQNPRYLITVTGKKLTVTCSQNMNHEYMSWYRQDPGLGLRQIYYSMNVEVTDKGDVPEGYKVSRKEKRNFPLILESPSPNQTSLYFCASSLRGDHTNEKLFFGSGTQLSVL.

The V and J genes are TRBV11-2 and TRBJ1-5; TRBD1 matches at 7 bases. The CDR3 is 16 residues long. Germline CDR1 and CDR2: SGHAT and FQNNGV. The J segment lost 7 bases and the V segment lost 5 bases, leaving 14 bases of the junction unmatched. CDR3 region: CASSPRQGLGDQPQHF. CDR3 sequence (DNA): TGTGCCAGCAGCCCCAGACAGGGACTAGGAGACCAGCCCCAGCATTTT.

The CDR3 is CASSLTAIQETQYF. As DNA, the CDR3 is TGTGCCAGCAGCTTGACAGCCATCCAAGAGACCCAGTACTTC. The chain is built from TRBV5-4 and TRBJ2-5, with D uncertain. Trimming cost V 1 base and J 1 base, with 8 bases left between them. CDR3 length: 14 amino acids. From germline, CDR1 is SGHNT and CDR2 YYREEE (reference sequence). Looking up the rest from reference TRBV5-4 and TRBJ2-5 gives the full variable domain: ETGVTQSPTHLIKTRGQQVTLRCSSQSGHNTVSWYQQALGQGPQFIFQYYREEENGRGNFPPRFSGLQFPNYSSELNVNALELDDSALYLCASSLTAIQETQYFGPGTRLLVL.

The V gene is TRBV18, the J gene TRBJ2-5; 10 nucleotides line up with TRBD2. V lost 4 bases to trimming and J lost 5 bases; unmatched junction nucleotides: 13. This CDR3 has 17 amino acids. Germline CDR1 reads KGHSH; CDR2 reads LQKENI. The CDR3 spells CASSLVKREGTAETQYF. In DNA form, the CDR3 reads TGTGCCAGCTCACTTGTTAAGCGGGAGGGGACAGCGGAGACCCAGTACTTC.

CDR3 sequence reads: CASSRGHSYEQYF. CDR3 sequence (DNA): TGTGCCAGCAGTAGGGGGCACTCCTACGAGCAGTACTTC. V and J are TRBV25-1 and TRBJ2-7, with 7 bases aligning to TRBD1. Germline trimming cut 5 bases from V and 0 bases from J; bases unmatched to any gene: 1. CDR1 is MGHDK and CDR2 is SYGVNS in the germline V gene. The CDR3 sequence is 13 residues long.

J is TRBJ2-3 and V is TRBV7-2; perhaps TRBD1 as D (6 bases). CDR3 size: 13 residues. V lost 7 bases to trimming and J lost 4 bases, with 12 bases between them. In germline, CDR1 is SGHTA, CDR2 FQGNSA. The CDR3: CASNRAPPDTQYF. CDR3 bases: TGTGCCAGCAACAGGGCCCCCCCAGATACGCAGTATTTT.

The chain joins TRBV9 to TRBJ2-1, with 15 bases fitting TRBD2. V shed 4 bases, J shed 0 bases, and the junction held 8 bases outside the gene matches. Germline CDR1 is SGDLS and CDR2 is YYNGEE. This CDR3 region has 19 residues. CDR3: CASSSRGTSGRSSYNEQFF. CDR3 DNA: TGTGCCAGCAGCTCAAGGGGGACTAGCGGGAGGAGCTCCTACAATGAGCAGTTCTTC. The full variable domain, with the rest looked up from reference TRBV9 and TRBJ2-1, is DSGVTQTPKHLITATGQRVTLRCSPRSGDLSVYWYQQSLDQGLQFLIQYYNGEERAKGNILERFSAQQFPDLHSELNLSSLELGDSALYFCASSSRGTSGRSSYNEQFFGPGTRLTVL.

This chain links TRBV21-1 with TRBJ2-1; the tabulated D call, TRBD1, remains unverified against the DNA. TRBV21-1 is termed a pseudogene. The CDR3 has 15 residues. The CDR3 here is CASNRPGVSYNEQFF. The CDR3 nucleotides read TGTGCCAGCAACCGACCAGGGGTCTCCTACAATGAGCAGTTCTTC.

In the case of this clone: At one boundary the junction diverges from the germline segment, which might be a read error. The rearrangement joins TRBV13 to TRBJ2-3; 8 nucleotides line up with TRBD2. Germline V gene data show CDR1 as PRHDT and CDR2 as FYEKMQ (reference sequence). This CDR3 comprises 16 residues. The CDR3 coding sequence is TGTGCCAGCAGCCTAGGACTTAGCGGGATTGGAGATACGCAGTATTTT. Amino acid sequence: CASSLGLSGIGDTQYF.

The chain links TRBV18 to TRBJ2-7; D call uncertain. CDR3 size: 15 residues. V lost 1 base, J lost 1 base, and 11 bases lay in between. CDR1 and CDR2 from the germline V gene are KGHSH and LQKENI. CDR3 protein: CASSPLKVSSYEQYF. CDR3 nucleotide sequence: TGTGCCAGCTCACCACTCAAGGTCTCGTCCTACGAGCAGTACTTC.

This chain links TRBV7-9 with TRBJ2-7, with D tentatively TRBD1 (6 bases). Trimming pared 5 bases from V and 1 base from J, leaving 9 bases between. The CDR3 has 13 residues. Germline lookup yields CDR1 SEHNR and CDR2 FQNEAQ (reference sequence). The CDR3: CASSQDSSYEQYF. CDR3 coding DNA: TGTGCCAGCAGCCAGGACAGTTCCTACGAGCAGTACTTC.